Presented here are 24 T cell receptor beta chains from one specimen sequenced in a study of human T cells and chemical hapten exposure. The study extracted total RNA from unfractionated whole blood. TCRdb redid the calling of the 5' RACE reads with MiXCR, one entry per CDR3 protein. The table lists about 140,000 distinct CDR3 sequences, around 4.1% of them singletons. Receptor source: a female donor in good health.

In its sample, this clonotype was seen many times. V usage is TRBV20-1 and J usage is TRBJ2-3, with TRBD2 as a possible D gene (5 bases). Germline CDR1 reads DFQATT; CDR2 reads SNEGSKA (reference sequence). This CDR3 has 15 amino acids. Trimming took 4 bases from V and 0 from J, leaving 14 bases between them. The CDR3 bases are TGCAGTGCTAACCTTCGGACTGGGAGCACAGATACGCAGTATTTT. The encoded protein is CSANLRTGSTDTQYF.

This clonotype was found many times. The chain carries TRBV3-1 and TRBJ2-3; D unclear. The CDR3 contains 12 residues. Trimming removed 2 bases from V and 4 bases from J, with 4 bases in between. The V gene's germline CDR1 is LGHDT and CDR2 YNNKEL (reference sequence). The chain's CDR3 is CASSQRADTQYF. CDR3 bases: TGTGCCAGCAGCCAAAGGGCAGATACGCAGTATTTT.

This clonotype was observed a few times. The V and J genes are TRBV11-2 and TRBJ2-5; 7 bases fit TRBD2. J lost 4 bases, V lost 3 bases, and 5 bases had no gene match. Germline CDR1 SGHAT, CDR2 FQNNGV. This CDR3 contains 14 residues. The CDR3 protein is CASSFAGGGETQYF. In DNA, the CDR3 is TGTGCCAGCAGCTTTGCCGGCGGGGGAGAGACCCAGTACTTC.

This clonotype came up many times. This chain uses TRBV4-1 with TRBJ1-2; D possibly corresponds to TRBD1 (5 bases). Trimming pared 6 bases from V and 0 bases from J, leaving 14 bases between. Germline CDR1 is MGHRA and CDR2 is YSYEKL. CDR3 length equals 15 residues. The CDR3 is CASRPSTGSNYGYTF. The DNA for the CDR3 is TGCGCCAGCAGGCCTAGCACAGGATCTAACTATGGCTACACCTTC.

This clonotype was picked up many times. The DNA of the CDR3 is TGCGCCAGCAGCTCCAACCGGAGGGAGGCTTTCTTT. It yields the protein CASSSNRREAFF. This chain connects TRBV5-1 to TRBJ1-1; D is undetermined. Trimming left V 3 bases short and J 11 bases short, with 14 bases between. Germline V gives CDR1 SGHRS, CDR2 YFSETQ. This CDR3 comprises 12 residues.

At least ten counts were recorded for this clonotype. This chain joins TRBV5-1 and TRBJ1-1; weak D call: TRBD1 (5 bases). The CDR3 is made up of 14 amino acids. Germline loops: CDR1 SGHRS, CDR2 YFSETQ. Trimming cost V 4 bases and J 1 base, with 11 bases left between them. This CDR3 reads CASSPQTENTEAFF. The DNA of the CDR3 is TGCGCCAGCAGCCCCCAGACAGAGAACACTGAAGCTTTCTTT.

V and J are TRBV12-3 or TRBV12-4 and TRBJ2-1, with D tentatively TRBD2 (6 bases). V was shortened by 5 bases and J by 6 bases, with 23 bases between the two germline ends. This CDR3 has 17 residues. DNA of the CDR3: TGTGCCAGCAGTGCCTCGCCGGCGGGGAGAGCTCCCAATGAGCAGTTCTTC. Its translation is CASSASPAGRAPNEQFF.

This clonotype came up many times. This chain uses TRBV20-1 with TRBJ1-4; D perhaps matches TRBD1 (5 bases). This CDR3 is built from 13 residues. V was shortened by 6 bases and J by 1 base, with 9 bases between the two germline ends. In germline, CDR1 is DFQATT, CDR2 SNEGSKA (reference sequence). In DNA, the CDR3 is TGCAGTGCCCAGGGAGGAACTAATGAAAAACTGTTTTTT. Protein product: CSAQGGTNEKLFF.

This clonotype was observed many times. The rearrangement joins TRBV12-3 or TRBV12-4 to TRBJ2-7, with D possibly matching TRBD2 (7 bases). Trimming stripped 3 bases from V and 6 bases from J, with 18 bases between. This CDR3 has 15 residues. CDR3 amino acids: CASSLGGAGSSEQYF. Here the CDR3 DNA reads TGTGCCAGCAGTTTGGGGGGGGCGGGGTCCAGCGAGCAGTACTTC.

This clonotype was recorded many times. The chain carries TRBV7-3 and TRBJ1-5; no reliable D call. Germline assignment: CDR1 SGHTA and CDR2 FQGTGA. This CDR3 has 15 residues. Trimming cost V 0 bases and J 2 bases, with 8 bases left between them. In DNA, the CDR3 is TGTGCCAGCAGCTTAACGGAAGGAGGCAATCAGCCCCAGCATTTT. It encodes CASSLTEGGNQPQHF.

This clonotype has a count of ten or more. CDR3 DNA sequence: TGCAGTGCTAGTAAACGCAGCGGGGGCACAGATACGCAGTATTTT. Translating gives CSASKRSGGTDTQYF. The chain is built from TRBV20-1 and TRBJ2-3; TRBD2 matches at 7 bases. Trimming removed 3 bases from V and 1 base from J; junction bases left unmatched: 7. The CDR3 runs 15 residues. Germline CDR1 is DFQATT and CDR2 is SNEGSKA (reference sequence).

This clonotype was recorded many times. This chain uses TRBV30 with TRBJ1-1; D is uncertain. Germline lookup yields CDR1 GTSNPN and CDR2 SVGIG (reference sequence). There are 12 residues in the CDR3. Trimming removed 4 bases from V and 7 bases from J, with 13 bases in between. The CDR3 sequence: CAWIVGLREAFF. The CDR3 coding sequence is TGTGCCTGGATCGTCGGACTTCGTGAAGCTTTCTTT.

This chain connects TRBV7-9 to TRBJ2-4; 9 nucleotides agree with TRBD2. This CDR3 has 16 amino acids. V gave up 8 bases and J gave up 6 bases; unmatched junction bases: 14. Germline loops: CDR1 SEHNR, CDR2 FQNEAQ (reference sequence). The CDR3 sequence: CASGDPSGGIGNIQYF. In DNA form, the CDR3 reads TGTGCCAGCGGGGATCCCAGCGGGGGGATCGGAAACATTCAGTACTTC.

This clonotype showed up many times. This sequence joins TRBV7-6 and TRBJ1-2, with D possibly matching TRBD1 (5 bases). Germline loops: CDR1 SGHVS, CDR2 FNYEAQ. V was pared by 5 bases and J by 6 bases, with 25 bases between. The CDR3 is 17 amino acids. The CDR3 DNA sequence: TGTGCCAGCAGCCCAGGCCGGGACTCACGGACGCGAGATGGCTACACCTTC. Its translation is CASSPGRDSRTRDGYTF.

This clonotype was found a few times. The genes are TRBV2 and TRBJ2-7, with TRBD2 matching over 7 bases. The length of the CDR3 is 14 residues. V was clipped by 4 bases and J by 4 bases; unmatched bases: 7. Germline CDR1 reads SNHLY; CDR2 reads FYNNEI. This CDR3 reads CASSVRLADYEQYF. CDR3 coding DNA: TGTGCCAGCAGTGTAAGGCTAGCGGATTACGAGCAGTACTTC.

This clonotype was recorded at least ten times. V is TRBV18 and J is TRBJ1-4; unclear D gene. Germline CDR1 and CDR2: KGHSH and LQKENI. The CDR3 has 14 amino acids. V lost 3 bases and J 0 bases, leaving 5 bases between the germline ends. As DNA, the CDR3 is TGTGCCAGCTCACCCACCTCAACTAATGAAAAACTGTTTTTT. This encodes CASSPTSTNEKLFF.

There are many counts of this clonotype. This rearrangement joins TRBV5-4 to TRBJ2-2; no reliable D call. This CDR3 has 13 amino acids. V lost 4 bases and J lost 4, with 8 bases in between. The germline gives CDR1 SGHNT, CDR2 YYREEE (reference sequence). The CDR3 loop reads CASSTLPTGELFF. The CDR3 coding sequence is TGTGCCAGCAGCACCCTACCCACCGGGGAGCTGTTTTTT.

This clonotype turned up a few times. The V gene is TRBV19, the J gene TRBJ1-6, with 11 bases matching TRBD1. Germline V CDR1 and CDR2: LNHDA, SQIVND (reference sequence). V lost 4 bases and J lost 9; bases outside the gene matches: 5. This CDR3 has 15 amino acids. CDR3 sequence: CASSSTGTGGSPLHF. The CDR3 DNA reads TGTGCCAGTAGTAGTACCGGGACAGGGGGTTCACCCCTCCACTTT.

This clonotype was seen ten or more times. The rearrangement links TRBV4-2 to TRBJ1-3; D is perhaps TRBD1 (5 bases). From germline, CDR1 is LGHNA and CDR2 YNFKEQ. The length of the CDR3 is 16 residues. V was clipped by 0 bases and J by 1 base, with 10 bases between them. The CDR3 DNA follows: TGTGCCAGCAGCCAAGATTGGGGGGAGTCTGGAAACACCATATATTTT. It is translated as CASSQDWGESGNTIYF.

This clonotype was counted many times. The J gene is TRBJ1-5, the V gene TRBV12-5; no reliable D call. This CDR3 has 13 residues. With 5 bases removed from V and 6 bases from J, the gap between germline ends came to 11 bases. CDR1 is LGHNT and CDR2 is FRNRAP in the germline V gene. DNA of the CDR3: TGTGCTAGTGGTGCAGGAGAAGGTCAGCCCCAGCATTTT. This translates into CASGAGEGQPQHF.

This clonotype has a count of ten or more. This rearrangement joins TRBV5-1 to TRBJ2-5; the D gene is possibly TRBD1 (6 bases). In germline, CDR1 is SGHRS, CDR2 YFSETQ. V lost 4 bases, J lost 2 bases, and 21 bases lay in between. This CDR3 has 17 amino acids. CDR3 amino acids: CASSTGFRTALQETQYF. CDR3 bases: TGCGCCAGCAGCACTGGCTTTCGGACAGCCCTTCAAGAGACCCAGTACTTC. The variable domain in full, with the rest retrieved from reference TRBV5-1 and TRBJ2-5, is KAGVTQTPRYLIKTRGQQVTLSCSPISGHRSVSWYQQTPGQGLQFLFEYFSETQRNKGNFPGRFSGRQFSNSRSEMNVSTLELGDSALYLCASSTGFRTALQETQYFGPGTRLLVL.

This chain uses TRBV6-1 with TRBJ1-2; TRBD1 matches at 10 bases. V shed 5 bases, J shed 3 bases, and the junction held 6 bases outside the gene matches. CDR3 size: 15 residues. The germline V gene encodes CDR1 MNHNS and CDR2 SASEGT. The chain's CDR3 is CASSTDRGGDYGYTF. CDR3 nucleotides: TGTGCCAGCAGTACGGACAGGGGGGGAGACTATGGCTACACCTTC.

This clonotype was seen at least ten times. The CDR3 loop is CSAGRQGARGYGYTF. For the CDR3, the DNA is TGCAGTGCTGGGCGACAGGGGGCTCGGGGCTATGGCTACACCTTC. V gene TRBV20-1 combines with J gene TRBJ1-2, with 10 bases aligning to TRBD1. This CDR3 contains 15 residues. The junction had 10 bases not matched to a gene; V was cut back by 5 bases and J by 4 bases. Germline values: CDR1 DFQATT, CDR2 SNEGSKA (reference sequence).

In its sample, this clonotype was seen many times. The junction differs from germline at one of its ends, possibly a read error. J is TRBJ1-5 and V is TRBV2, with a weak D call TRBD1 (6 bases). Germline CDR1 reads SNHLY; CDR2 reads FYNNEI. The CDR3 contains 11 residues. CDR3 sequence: CAGGSGGRLYF. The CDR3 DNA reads TGTGCCGGAGGGTCCGGGGGCCGTTTGTATTTT.